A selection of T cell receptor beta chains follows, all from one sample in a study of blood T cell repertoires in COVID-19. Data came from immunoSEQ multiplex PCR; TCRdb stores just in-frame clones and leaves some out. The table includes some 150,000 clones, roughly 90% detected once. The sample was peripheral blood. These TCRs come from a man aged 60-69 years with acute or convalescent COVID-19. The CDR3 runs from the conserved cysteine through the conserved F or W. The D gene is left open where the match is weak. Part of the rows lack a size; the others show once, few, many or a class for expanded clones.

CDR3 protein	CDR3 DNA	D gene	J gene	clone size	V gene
CASSLTGVFESEAFF	TGTGCCAGCAGCCTAACAGGGGTTTTCGAGTCTGAAGCTTTCTTT	TRBD1	TRBJ1-1	-	TRBV11-2
CASSFHSGQVYNEQFF	TGTGCCAGCAGCTTCCACTCGGGACAGGTCTACAATGAGCAGTTCTTC	TRBD1	TRBJ2-1	-	TRBV7-2
CATKPGQGHQPQHF	TGTGCCACCAAACCGGGACAGGGTCATCAGCCCCAGCATTTT	TRBD1	TRBJ1-5	-	TRBV2
CAWSVFGQTNTGELFF	TGTGCCTGGAGTGTATTTGGACAGACCAACACCGGGGAGCTGTTTTTT	-	TRBJ2-2	-	TRBV30
CASSQDTLAKNIQYF	TGTGCCAGCAGCCAAGACACACTAGCCAAAAACATTCAGTACTTC	-	TRBJ2-4	-	TRBV7-9
CASSAVQGPNSPLHF	TGTGCCAGCAGCGCCGTACAGGGTCCCAATTCACCCCTCCACTTT	-	TRBJ1-6	-	TRBV7-3
CAWSGKGGGRPLRSHEKLFF	TGTGCCTGGAGTGGCAAAGGGGGGGGTCGGCCTTTGCGGTCGCATGAAAAACTGTTTTTT	-	TRBJ1-4	-	TRBV30
CASSQGHGIGQGNTEAFF	TGCGCCAGCAGCCAAGGGCATGGGATTGGACAGGGGAACACTGAAGCTTTCTTT	TRBD1	TRBJ1-1	-	TRBV4-1
CATSDLGRGITGELFF	TGTGCCACCAGTGATTTGGGGAGGGGGATTACCGGGGAGCTGTTTTTT	-	TRBJ2-2	once	TRBV24-1
CAISGRRGPSDSYEQYF	TGTGCCATCAGTGGGCGCAGGGGGCCCTCGGACTCCTACGAGCAGTACTTC	TRBD1	TRBJ2-7	-	TRBV10-3
CAWSDGGTGVEKLFF	TGTGCCTGGAGTGACGGGGGGACAGGGGTTGAAAAACTGTTTTTT	TRBD1	TRBJ1-4	few	TRBV30
CASSCETVISNQPQHF	TGTGCCAGCAGCTGCGAAACAGTCATCAGCAATCAGCCCCAGCATTTT	-	TRBJ1-5	-	TRBV11-3
CASSLGGPRDSPLHF	TGCGCCAGCAGCTTAGGTGGGCCACGAGACTCACCCCTCCACTTT	-	TRBJ1-6	-	TRBV5-1
CASSPTGKGVWGYTF	TGTGCCAGTAGTCCAACAGGGAAGGGAGTGTGGGGCTACACCTTC	-	TRBJ1-2	-	TRBV19
CASSLDERRYGYTF	TGTGCCAGCAGTTTAGATGAGCGGAGATATGGCTACACCTTC	-	TRBJ1-2	-	TRBV27
CASSAGSRWYF	TGTGCCAGCAGCGCGGGAAGCAGGTGGTACTTC	-	TRBJ2-7	-	TRBV5-6
CASSFTGGSAEAFF	TGTGCCAGCAGCTTTACAGGGGGTTCGGCTGAAGCTTTCTTT	TRBD1	TRBJ1-1	-	TRBV7-6
CASSQATSKETQYF	TGTGCCAGCAGCCAAGCGACTAGCAAAGAGACCCAGTACTTC	TRBD2	TRBJ2-5	-	TRBV4-2
CASSPQGGTDTQYF	TGTGCCAGCAGTCCCCAGGGGGGCACAGATACGCAGTATTTT	TRBD1	TRBJ2-3	-	TRBV6-4
CSVSMAGLSYEQYF	TGCAGCGTTTCCATGGCGGGCCTCTCCTACGAGCAGTACTTC	-	TRBJ2-7	-	TRBV29-1
CASSQSSGVGTLHF	TGTGCCAGCAGCCAATCCTCAGGGGTAGGAACCCTCCACTTT	-	TRBJ1-6	-	TRBV14
CASSPWGGTYNEQFF	TGTGCCAGCAGCCCCTGGGGGGGGACCTACAATGAGCAGTTCTTC	TRBD2	TRBJ2-1	-	TRBV5-8
CASSPRTAGDTEAFF	TGTGCCAGCTCTCCACGGACGGCGGGGGACACTGAAGCTTTCTTT	-	TRBJ1-1	-	TRBV18
CASSLGAGGAGNQPQHF	TGTGCCAGTAGCCTAGGGGCAGGGGGCGCCGGCAATCAGCCCCAGCATTTT	TRBD1	TRBJ1-5	once	TRBV19